Listed here are 15 T cell receptor beta chains from one sample, sequenced in a study of HIV-infected children after antiretroviral therapy interruption. Unique molecular identifiers were included in an RNA-based 3' RACE TCR library. A single record per CDR3 protein comes from TCRdb applying MiXCR to the 3' RACE reads. The sample records about 83,000 distinct CDR3 sequences, under 8% being singletons. As to treatment: PENTA 11 planned treatment interruption arm or continuous ART arm. The sample here was CD45RA+ CD4+ T cells from PBMCs, pooled from several time points, taken from a donor given antiretroviral therapy, either interrupted or continuous. Sample subset: naive CD4+ CD45RA+ CD45RO- T cells. The receptors originated from a pool of human donors with HIV.

Here the CDR3 reads CASSSDRAANTGELFF. In DNA form, the CDR3 reads TGCGCCAGCAGCTCGGACAGGGCCGCGAACACCGGGGAGCTGTTTTTT. V and J are TRBV5-1 and TRBJ2-2; 8 nucleotides agree with TRBD1. The length of the CDR3 is 16 residues. The trim removed 3 bases at V and 0 bases at J, leaving 4 bases unmatched. Looked up from germline, CDR1 is SGHRS and CDR2 is YFSETQ.

This clonotype was counted at least ten times. This chain links TRBV27 with TRBJ2-1; D gene ambiguous. CDR1 and CDR2 from the germline V gene are MNHEY and SMNVEV (reference sequence). V dropped 2 bases and J dropped 6 bases, with 11 bases sitting between them. CDR3 length equals 14 residues. The CDR3 nucleotides read TGTGCCAGCAGTTTAGGGGTTCCCCGCAATGAGCAGTTCTTC. Protein product: CASSLGVPRNEQFF.

This clonotype was seen repeatedly, ten times or more. The chain is built from TRBV18 and TRBJ1-1, with D tentatively TRBD1 (5 bases). V lost 4 bases to trimming and J lost 2 bases, with 8 bases between them. Germline CDR1 is KGHSH and CDR2 is LQKENI. The CDR3 loop spans 13 amino acids. CDR3 loop: CASSRGGNTEAFF. The CDR3 region has the DNA TGTGCCAGCTCACGGGGCGGAAACACTGAAGCTTTCTTT.

The table lists this clonotype with many counts. The chain links TRBV29-1 to TRBJ2-7; perhaps D is TRBD1 or TRBD2 (5 bases each). CDR3 length: 14 amino acids. V shed 6 bases and J shed 2 bases, with 17 bases lying between them. From germline, CDR1 is SQVTM and CDR2 ANQGSEA. CDR3 in amino acids: CSVRPGPLTYEQYF. Here the CDR3 DNA reads TGCAGCGTCAGACCGGGACCGCTGACCTACGAGCAGTACTTC.

This clonotype was seen many times. V and J are TRBV3-1 and TRBJ1-6; 7 nucleotides match TRBD1. The V gene end was trimmed by 3 bases and the J gene end by 10 bases; junction bases not matched to a gene: 6. CDR1 is LGHDT, CDR2 YNNKEL, per germline (reference sequence). This CDR3 is built from 14 residues. CDR3 residues: CASSQTGIGSPLHF. CDR3 sequence (DNA): TGTGCCAGCAGCCAGACAGGGATAGGATCACCCCTCCACTTT.

Comments on this clonotype: The junction does not match germline at one end; this may be a read error. The chain uses TRBV6-6 and TRBJ2-1; TRBD1 aligns across 7 bases. The CDR3 spans 12 residues. Germline loops: CDR1 MNHNY, CDR2 SVGAGI (reference sequence). CDR3 loop: CASTPGQGELFF. CDR3 sequence (DNA): TGTGCCAGCACTCCGGGGCAGGGGGAGCTGTTCTTC.

A few counts support this clonotype. This chain links TRBV10-1 with TRBJ2-3; D not resolved. The CDR3 runs to 14 residues. Trimming took 5 bases from V and 6 from J, leaving 15 bases between them. Germline V gene lookup returns CDR1 WNHNN and CDR2 SYGVQD (reference sequence). CDR3 sequence: CASSTPDRVDTQYF. Here the CDR3 DNA reads TGCGCCAGCAGTACACCCGATAGGGTTGATACGCAGTATTTT.

This clonotype was seen many times. This chain links TRBV6-1 with TRBJ2-7; a possible D gene is TRBD1 (6 bases). Germline V gene lookup returns CDR1 MNHNS and CDR2 SASEGT. V dropped 0 bases and J dropped 4 bases, with 10 bases sitting between them. This CDR3 is 14 amino acids long. The CDR3 DNA sequence: TGTGCCAGCAGTGAAGCGTCCAGGGGTTACGAGCAGTACTTC. Its translation is CASSEASRGYEQYF.

Many counts were recorded for this clonotype. An end of the junction differs from the germline gene, which may be a read error. The V and J genes are TRBV12-3 or TRBV12-4 and TRBJ2-1, with 10 positions matching TRBD2. The CDR3 has 11 residues. The CDR3 DNA follows: TGTGCCAGCAGTCTCGGGACTAGCGCCCACTTC. The encoded protein is CASSLGTSAHF.

This clonotype has at least ten counts. The chain carries TRBV30 and TRBJ2-7; D might be TRBD2 (6 bases). The germline V and J ends were trimmed by 0 bases and 3 bases, with 15 bases remaining between them. Germline CDR1 and CDR2: GTSNPN and SVGIG (reference sequence). The length of the CDR3 is 15 residues. CDR3 nucleotides: TGTGCCTGGAGTGTAGTAGGGACTTTGAGCTACGAGCAGTACTTC. Translating it yields CAWSVVGTLSYEQYF.

V is TRBV6-2 or TRBV6-3 and J is TRBJ1-2; D unclear. The germline CDR1 and CDR2 sequences are MNHEY and SVGEGT. This CDR3 region has 15 residues. Between the trimmed V and J ends, which lost 2 bases and 4 bases, there was a span of 14 bases. The CDR3 bases are TGTGCCAGCAGTTACGAGACCGTCTTCGTCTATGGCTACACCTTC. Its translation is CASSYETVFVYGYTF.

This clonotype was seen ten or more times. This rearrangement joins TRBV11-2 to TRBJ1-4; D is undetermined. In germline, CDR1 is SGHAT, CDR2 FQNNGV. V lost 2 bases and J lost 7, with 2 bases in between. The CDR3 sequence is 11 residues long. CDR3 region: CASSLREKLFF. For the CDR3, the DNA is TGTGCCAGCAGCTTACGTGAAAAACTGTTTTTT.

The CDR3 loop reads CASSLRAKSLKYGYTF. The CDR3 DNA reads as TGTGCCAGCAGTTTAAGGGCAAAATCTCTCAAGTATGGCTACACCTTC. The chain combines TRBV12-3 or TRBV12-4 with TRBJ1-2; D is ambiguous. With 2 bases removed from V and 5 bases from J, the gap between germline ends came to 18 bases. The CDR3 is made up of 16 amino acids.

The chain joins TRBV7-9 to TRBJ2-1; 7 nucleotides line up with TRBD1. V gave up 0 bases and J gave up 2 bases; unmatched junction bases: 4. Per the germline V gene, CDR1 is SEHNR and CDR2 is FQNEAQ (reference sequence). CDR3 length: 16 amino acids. This chain's CDR3 is CASSLARTGPYNEQFF. Here the CDR3 DNA reads TGTGCCAGCAGCTTAGCGCGGACAGGCCCCTACAATGAGCAGTTCTTC.

There are a few counts of this clonotype. The J gene is TRBJ2-3, the V gene TRBV29-1, with 10 bases identical to TRBD2. There are 14 residues in the CDR3. Germline lookup yields CDR1 SQVTM and CDR2 ANQGSEA. The J segment lost 6 bases and the V segment lost 6 bases, leaving 9 bases of the junction unmatched. The CDR3 sequence is CSVAIAGGVDTQYF. The CDR3, as DNA: TGCAGCGTGGCAATAGCGGGGGGAGTCGATACGCAGTATTTT.